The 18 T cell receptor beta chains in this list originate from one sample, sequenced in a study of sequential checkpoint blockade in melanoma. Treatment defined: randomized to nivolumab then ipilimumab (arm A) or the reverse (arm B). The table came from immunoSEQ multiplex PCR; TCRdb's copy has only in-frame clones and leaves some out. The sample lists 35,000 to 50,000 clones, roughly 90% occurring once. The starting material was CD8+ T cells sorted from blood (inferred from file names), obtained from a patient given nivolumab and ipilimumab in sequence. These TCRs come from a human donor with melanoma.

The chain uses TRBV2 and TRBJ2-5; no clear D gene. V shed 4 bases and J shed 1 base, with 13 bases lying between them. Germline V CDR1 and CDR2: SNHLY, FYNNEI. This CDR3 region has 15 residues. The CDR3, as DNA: TGTGCCAGCAGTGCCCCGGAGTTTACCCAAGAGACCCAGTACTTC. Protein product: CASSAPEFTQETQYF.

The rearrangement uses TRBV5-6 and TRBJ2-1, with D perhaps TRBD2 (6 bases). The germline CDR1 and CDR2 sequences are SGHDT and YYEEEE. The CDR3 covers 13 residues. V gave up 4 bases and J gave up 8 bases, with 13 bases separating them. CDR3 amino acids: CASSPTSGDEQFF. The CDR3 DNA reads TGTGCCAGCAGCCCTACCTCGGGGGATGAGCAGTTCTTC.

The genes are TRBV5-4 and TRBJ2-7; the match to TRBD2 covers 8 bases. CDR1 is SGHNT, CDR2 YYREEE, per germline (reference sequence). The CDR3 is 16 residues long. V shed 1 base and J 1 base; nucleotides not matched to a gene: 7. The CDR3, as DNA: TGTGCCAGCAGCTTGTTAAGGGCGGGAGGATCCTACGAGCAGTACGTC. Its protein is CASSLLRAGGSYEQYV.

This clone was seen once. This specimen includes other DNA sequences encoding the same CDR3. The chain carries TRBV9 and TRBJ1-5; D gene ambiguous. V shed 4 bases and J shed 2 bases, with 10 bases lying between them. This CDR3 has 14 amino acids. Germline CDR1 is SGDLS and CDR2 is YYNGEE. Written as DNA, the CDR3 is TGTGCCAGCAGCTTGACCGGGGGCAATCAGCCCCAGCATTTT. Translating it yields CASSLTGGNQPQHF.

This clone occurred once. DNA of the CDR3: TGTGCCAGCAGCTCCGGGACAGGGTATTACAATGAGCAGTTCTTC. Translated: CASSSGTGYYNEQFF. J is TRBJ2-1 and V is TRBV5-5, with 9 bases fitting TRBD1. This CDR3 has 15 residues. V dropped 3 bases and J dropped 4; count of bases not matched to a gene: 5. Germline V gene sequence: CDR1 SGHKS, CDR2 YYEKEE (reference sequence).

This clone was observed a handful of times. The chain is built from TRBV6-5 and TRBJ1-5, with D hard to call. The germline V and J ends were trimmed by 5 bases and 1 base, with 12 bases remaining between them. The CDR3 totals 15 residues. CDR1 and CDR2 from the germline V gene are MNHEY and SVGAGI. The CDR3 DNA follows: TGTGCCAGCAGTCCCGACGGCGGGAGCAATCAGCCCCAGCATTTT. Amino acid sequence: CASSPDGGSNQPQHF.

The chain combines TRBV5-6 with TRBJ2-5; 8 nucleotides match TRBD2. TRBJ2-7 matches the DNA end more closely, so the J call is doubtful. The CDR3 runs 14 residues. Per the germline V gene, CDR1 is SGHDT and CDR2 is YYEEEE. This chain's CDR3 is CASSQAGATYEQYF. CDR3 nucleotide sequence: TGTGCCAGCAGCCAAGCGGGAGCTACCTACGAGCAGTACTTC.

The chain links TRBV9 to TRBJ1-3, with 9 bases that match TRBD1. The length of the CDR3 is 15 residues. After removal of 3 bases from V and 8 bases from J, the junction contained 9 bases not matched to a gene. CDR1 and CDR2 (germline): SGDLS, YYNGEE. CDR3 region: CASSAEGQGFDTIYF. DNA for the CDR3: TGTGCCAGCAGCGCCGAGGGACAGGGCTTCGACACCATATATTTT.

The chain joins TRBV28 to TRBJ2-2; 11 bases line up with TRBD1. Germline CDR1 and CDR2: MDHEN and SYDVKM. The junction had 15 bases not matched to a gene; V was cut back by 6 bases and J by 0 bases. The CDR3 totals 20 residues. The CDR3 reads CASRRTGGIPYNTNTGELFF. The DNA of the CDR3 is TGTGCCAGCAGGCGGACAGGGGGCATTCCCTACAACACGAACACCGGGGAGCTGTTTTTT.

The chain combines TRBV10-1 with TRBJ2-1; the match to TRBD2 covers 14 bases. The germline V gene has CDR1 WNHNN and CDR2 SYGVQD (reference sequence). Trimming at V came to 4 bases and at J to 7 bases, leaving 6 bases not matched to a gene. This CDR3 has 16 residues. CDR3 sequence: CASSGSGTSGRNEQFF. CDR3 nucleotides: TGCGCCAGCAGTGGCTCCGGGACTAGCGGGAGAAATGAGCAGTTCTTC.

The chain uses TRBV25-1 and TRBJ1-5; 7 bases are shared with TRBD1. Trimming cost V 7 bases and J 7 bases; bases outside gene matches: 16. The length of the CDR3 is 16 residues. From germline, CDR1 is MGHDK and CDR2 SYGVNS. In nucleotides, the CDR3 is TGTGCCAGCACGGTAGGGACAGCGAAGTCAGCCCAGCCCCAGCATTTT. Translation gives CASTVGTAKSAQPQHF. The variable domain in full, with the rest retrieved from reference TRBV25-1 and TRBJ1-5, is EADIYQTPRYLVIGTGKKITLECSQTMGHDKMYWYQQDPGMELHLIHYSYGVNSTEKGDLSSESTVSRIRTEHFPLTLESARPSHTSQYLCASTVGTAKSAQPQHFGDGTRLSIL.

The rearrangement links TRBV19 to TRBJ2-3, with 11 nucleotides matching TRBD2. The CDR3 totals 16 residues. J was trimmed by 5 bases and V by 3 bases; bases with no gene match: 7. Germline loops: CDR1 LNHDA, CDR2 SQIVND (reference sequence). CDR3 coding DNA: TGTGCCAGTAGTATCGGACTAGCGGGTGAGGGAGATACGCAGTATTTT. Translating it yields CASSIGLAGEGDTQYF.

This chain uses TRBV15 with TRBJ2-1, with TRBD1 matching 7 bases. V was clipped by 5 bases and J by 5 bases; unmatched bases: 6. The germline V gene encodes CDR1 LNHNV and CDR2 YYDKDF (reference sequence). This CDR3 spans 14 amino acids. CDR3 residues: CATSPRDSNNEQFF. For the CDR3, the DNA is TGTGCCACCAGCCCCCGGGACAGTAACAATGAGCAGTTCTTC.

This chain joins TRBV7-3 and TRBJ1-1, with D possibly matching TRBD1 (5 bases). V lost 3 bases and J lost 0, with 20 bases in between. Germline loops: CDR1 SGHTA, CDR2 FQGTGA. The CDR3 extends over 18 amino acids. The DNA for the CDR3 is TGTGCCAGCAGCTTTCTCCCCCTCCGGGGCGGGGTGAACACTGAAGCTTTCTTT. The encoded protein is CASSFLPLRGGVNTEAFF.

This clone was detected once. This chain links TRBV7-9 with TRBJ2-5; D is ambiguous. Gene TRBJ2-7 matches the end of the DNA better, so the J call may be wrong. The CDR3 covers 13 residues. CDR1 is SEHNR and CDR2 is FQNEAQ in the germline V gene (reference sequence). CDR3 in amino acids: CASEEGSSYEQYF. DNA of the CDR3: TGTGCCAGCGAAGAAGGTAGCTCCTACGAGCAGTACTTC.

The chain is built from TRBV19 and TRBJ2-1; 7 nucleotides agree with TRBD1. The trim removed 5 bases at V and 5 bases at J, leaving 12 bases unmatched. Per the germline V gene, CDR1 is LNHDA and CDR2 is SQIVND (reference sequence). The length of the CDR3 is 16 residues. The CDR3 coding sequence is TGTGCCAGTAGTCCCCGTGCCAGGGGGTTTCACAATGAGCAGTTCTTC. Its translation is CASSPRARGFHNEQFF. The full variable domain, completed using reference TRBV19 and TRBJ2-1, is DGGITQSPKYLFRKEGQNVTLSCEQNLNHDAMYWYRQDPGQGLRLIYYSQIVNDFQKGDIAEGYSVSREKKESFPLTVTSAQKNPTAFYLCASSPRARGFHNEQFFGPGTRLTVL.

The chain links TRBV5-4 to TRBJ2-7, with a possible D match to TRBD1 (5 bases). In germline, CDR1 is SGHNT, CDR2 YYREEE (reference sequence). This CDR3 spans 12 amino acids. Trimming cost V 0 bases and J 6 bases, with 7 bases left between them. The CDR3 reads CASSLGGGEQYV. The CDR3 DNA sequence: TGTGCCAGCAGCTTGGGGGGCGGCGAGCAGTACGTC.

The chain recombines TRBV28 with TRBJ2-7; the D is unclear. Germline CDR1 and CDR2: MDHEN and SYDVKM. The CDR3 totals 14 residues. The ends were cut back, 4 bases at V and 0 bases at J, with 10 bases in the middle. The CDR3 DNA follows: TGTGCCAGCAGTTCTCCCCGTCTCTCCTACGAGCAGTACTTC. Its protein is CASSSPRLSYEQYF.